One sample yielded the 25 T cell receptor beta chains listed below, sequenced in a study of PD-1 blockade in classical Hodgkin lymphoma. This sample's time point: cycle 4 day 1 (C4D1), after around six weeks of nivolumab. All patients relapsed after autologous stem cell transplantation, and brentuximab vedotin exposure varied. The authors purified CD4+ T cells from thawed PBMCs by magnetic negative selection. Sequencing was performed with immunoSEQ multiplex PCR; in TCRdb, only in-frame clones are kept and a portion is missing. The sample includes 9,500 to 13,000 clones, approximately 74% of them seen just once. Sample: CD4+ T cells from blood, taken before the fourth cycle of nivolumab. These receptor sequences come from a human donor with classical Hodgkin lymphoma.

V usage is TRBV7-9 and J usage is TRBJ2-1, with 7 bases matching TRBD1. V shed 5 bases and J 6 bases; nucleotides not matched to a gene: 10. The CDR3 extends over 15 amino acids. Germline V CDR1 and CDR2: SEHNR, FQNEAQ (reference sequence). The CDR3 region is CASSPPFRDSNEQFF. In DNA, the CDR3 is TGTGCCAGCAGCCCCCCCTTTCGGGACAGCAATGAGCAGTTCTTC.

V usage is TRBV2 and J usage is TRBJ2-1; D might be TRBD2 (6 bases). V lost 3 bases and J 12 bases, leaving 9 bases between the germline ends. Germline V gives CDR1 SNHLY, CDR2 FYNNEI. The CDR3 sequence is 11 residues long. The CDR3 DNA is TGTGCCAGCAGTGAGTGGGGGGTGCAGTTCTTC. Encoded protein: CASSEWGVQFF.

The genes are TRBV11-2 and TRBJ2-7, with D tentatively TRBD1 (5 bases). The ends were cut back, 0 bases at V and 7 bases at J, with 7 bases in the middle. From germline, CDR1 is SGHAT and CDR2 FQNNGV. The CDR3 covers 12 residues. The CDR3 is CASSLDAGEQYF. The CDR3 nucleotides are TGTGCCAGCAGCTTAGATGCAGGGGAGCAGTACTTC.

The V gene is TRBV13, the J gene TRBJ1-4, with a possible D match to TRBD1 (6 bases). The germline V and J ends were trimmed by 2 bases and 7 bases, with 8 bases remaining between them. Germline V gene data show CDR1 as PRHDT and CDR2 as FYEKMQ (reference sequence). The CDR3 runs 13 residues. In DNA, the CDR3 is TGTGCCAGCAGCTTACCAGGGGCTGAAAAACTGTTTTTT. It is translated as CASSLPGAEKLFF.

V usage is TRBV11-2 and J usage is TRBJ2-5, with D maybe TRBD2 (6 bases). CDR1 and CDR2 from the germline V gene are SGHAT and FQNNGV. V was pared by 2 bases and J by 2 bases, with 12 bases between. The CDR3 runs 15 residues. In nucleotides, the CDR3 is TGTGCCAGCAGCTTATGGACGACTAGTCAAGAGACCCAGTACTTC. Amino acid sequence: CASSLWTTSQETQYF.

This clone was observed a handful of times. This rearrangement joins TRBV6-1 to TRBJ2-7; 9 positions agree with TRBD2. From germline, CDR1 is MNHNS and CDR2 SASEGT. The CDR3 covers 15 residues. The J segment lost 4 bases and the V segment lost 3 bases, leaving 7 bases of the junction unmatched. CDR3 in amino acids: CASSDFGTSLYEQYF. The CDR3 nucleotides are TGTGCCAGCAGTGATTTCGGGACTAGCCTGTACGAGCAGTACTTC.

The rearrangement joins TRBV9 to TRBJ2-7; TRBD1 matches 8 bases. CDR3 length: 14 residues. J lost 2 bases, V lost 2 bases, and 3 bases had no gene match. CDR1 and CDR2 from the germline V gene are SGDLS and YYNGEE. CDR3 residues: CASSVGQGTYEQYF. CDR3 sequence (DNA): TGTGCCAGCAGCGTTGGACAGGGAACCTACGAGCAGTACTTC.

The V call is TRBV7-2, the J call TRBJ2-4; possibly TRBD1 for D (6 bases). V gave up 5 bases and J gave up 6 bases, with 17 bases separating them. The CDR3 is made up of 15 amino acids. Germline V gives CDR1 SGHTA, CDR2 FQGNSA. CDR3: CASSRVETGGNIQYF. CDR3 nucleotide sequence: TGTGCCAGCAGCCGGGTCGAGACAGGAGGAAACATTCAGTACTTC.

This rearrangement joins TRBV6-6 to TRBJ1-2; TRBD1 aligns across 7 bases. This CDR3 has 15 residues. The ends lost 5 bases at V and 4 bases at J; junction bases unmatched: 10. Germline V CDR1 and CDR2: MNHNY, SVGAGI (reference sequence). The CDR3 DNA reads TGTGCCAGCAGTCCCCCGACTCGGACAGGCTATGGCTACACCTTC. Translation: CASSPPTRTGYGYTF.

The chain carries TRBV7-9 and TRBJ1-4, with 7 bases that match TRBD1. Germline CDR1 SEHNR, CDR2 FQNEAQ (reference sequence). V was pared by 0 bases and J by 8 bases, with 6 bases of the junction left unmatched. The CDR3 contains 15 residues. The CDR3 protein is CASSLAGRGHEKLFF. In DNA, the CDR3 is TGTGCCAGCAGCTTAGCGGGAAGGGGGCACGAAAAACTGTTTTTT.

This clone came up once. V is TRBV15 and J is TRBJ1-6; possible D gene TRBD1, 5 bases. The V end lost 0 bases, the J end lost 9 bases, and 12 bases lay between the germline ends. CDR3 size: 15 residues. The germline V gene has CDR1 LNHNV and CDR2 YYDKDF (reference sequence). The CDR3: CATSRDRGDGSPLHF. Written as DNA, the CDR3 is TGTGCCACCAGCAGAGATCGGGGGGACGGTTCACCCCTCCACTTT.

This rearrangement joins TRBV13 to TRBJ2-7; D gene uncertain. The germline V gene encodes CDR1 PRHDT and CDR2 FYEKMQ (reference sequence). Trimming removed 2 bases at V and 3 bases at J, with 5 bases between. CDR3 length equals 12 residues. The DNA of the CDR3 is TGTGCCAGCAGCTTATCTCGCTACGAGCAGTACTTC. Translated: CASSLSRYEQYF.

This CDR3 is CASSPGGIAKNIQYF. CDR3 DNA sequence: TGTGCCAGCTCACCAGGGGGTATAGCCAAAAACATTCAGTACTTC. The chain employs TRBV18 and TRBJ2-4; D may be TRBD1 or TRBD2 (5 bases each). The CDR3 extends over 15 amino acids. V dropped 2 bases and J dropped 0 bases, with 8 bases sitting between them. Per the germline V gene, CDR1 is KGHSH and CDR2 is LQKENI.

This chain uses TRBV5-1 with TRBJ2-1; D is perhaps TRBD2 (6 bases). V was cut by 1 base and J by 6 bases, with 11 bases left in between. Germline V gene sequence: CDR1 SGHRS, CDR2 YFSETQ. The CDR3 covers 14 residues. The CDR3 protein is CASSLSGLGNEQFF. The CDR3 nucleotides are TGCGCCAGCAGCTTGAGCGGGCTGGGCAATGAGCAGTTCTTC.

This chain connects TRBV9 to TRBJ2-2; TRBD2 matches 9 bases. With 2 bases clipped from V and 0 bases from J, the junction kept 8 bases outside the gene matches. Germline CDR1 is SGDLS and CDR2 is YYNGEE. This CDR3 has 18 residues. CDR3 in DNA: TGTGCCAGCAGCGTTACCCTAGCGGGATCGTCGAACACCGGGGAGCTGTTTTTT. This encodes CASSVTLAGSSNTGELFF.

Note on this clone: A much larger clone lies one base from this, so it may be a read error. V usage is TRBV5-4 and J usage is TRBJ2-5, with a weak D call TRBD1 (5 bases). V lost 0 bases and J lost 5, with 5 bases in between. CDR1 is SGHNT, CDR2 YYREEE, per germline (reference sequence). The CDR3 is 12 residues long. The CDR3 DNA is TGTGCCAGCAGCTTGGACAGGGAGACCCAGTACTTC. This encodes CASSLDRETQYF. The full variable domain, in which reference TRBV5-4 and TRBJ2-5 provide the parts outside the CDR3, is ETGVTQSPTHLIKTRGQQVTLRCSSQSGHNTVSWYQQALGQGPQFIFQYYREEENGRGNFPPRFSGLQFPNYSSELNVNALELDDSALYLCASSLDRETQYFGPGTRLLVL.

The V call is TRBV7-5, the J call TRBJ2-7; the D call TRBD2 from the table was never checked on the DNA. TRBV7-5 is deemed a pseudogene. The CDR3 extends over 15 amino acids. CDR3 nucleotide sequence: TGTGTCAGAAGCTTAGCGTCAGGAGGTCACCACGAGCAGTACTTC. It codes for CVRSLASGGHHEQYF.

The sample holds one count of this clone. This chain links TRBV30 with TRBJ2-7; D gene unclear. V gave up 3 bases and J gave up 0 bases, with 6 bases separating them. CDR1 is GTSNPN, CDR2 SVGIG, per germline (reference sequence). The CDR3 runs 12 residues. As DNA, the CDR3 is TGTGCCTGGAGCCGGGTCTCCTACGAGCAGTACTTC. Encoded protein: CAWSRVSYEQYF.

This chain uses TRBV20-1 with TRBJ2-1; maybe TRBD2 (6 bases). Germline values: CDR1 DFQATT, CDR2 SNEGSKA (reference sequence). Trimming pared 7 bases from V and 8 bases from J, leaving 12 bases between. The CDR3 runs to 11 residues. Here the CDR3 DNA reads TGCAGTGGGCGGGGAGGCGATGAGCAGTTCTTC. Encoded protein: CSGRGGDEQFF.

The chain links TRBV5-4 to TRBJ1-5; perhaps TRBD1 as D (6 bases). Trimming removed 3 bases at V and 4 bases at J, with 11 bases between. The CDR3 loop spans 14 amino acids. From germline, CDR1 is SGHNT and CDR2 YYREEE (reference sequence). CDR3 coding DNA: TGTGCCAGCAGCTCACAGGGCCCTAATCAGCCCCAGCATTTT. Protein product: CASSSQGPNQPQHF. Complete variable domain (other parts from reference TRBV5-4 and TRBJ1-5): ETGVTQSPTHLIKTRGQQVTLRCSSQSGHNTVSWYQQALGQGPQFIFQYYREEENGRGNFPPRFSGLQFPNYSSELNVNALELDDSALYLCASSSQGPNQPQHFGDGTRLSIL.

The V gene is TRBV2, the J gene TRBJ1-2; no clear D. The CDR3 contains 12 residues. Trimming left V 4 bases short and J 8 bases short, with 11 bases between. The germline V gene has CDR1 SNHLY and CDR2 FYNNEI. The CDR3: CASSARLEGYTF. CDR3 DNA: TGTGCCAGCAGTGCAAGGTTAGAGGGCTACACCTTC.

This clone has more than one count but fewer than ten. The chain couples TRBV30 to TRBJ1-1; the match to TRBD1 covers 7 bases. Germline V gene data show CDR1 as GTSNPN and CDR2 as SVGIG (reference sequence). The CDR3 sequence is 13 residues long. The ends lost 2 bases at V and 1 base at J; junction bases unmatched: 1. CDR3 sequence reads: CAWSRGQNTEAFF. In DNA, the CDR3 is TGTGCCTGGAGTAGGGGGCAGAACACTGAAGCTTTCTTT.

This chain uses TRBV9 with TRBJ2-3, with D perhaps assigned TRBD1 or TRBD2 (5 bases each). The germline V gene has CDR1 SGDLS and CDR2 YYNGEE. The CDR3 covers 14 residues. V was trimmed by 3 bases and J by 6 bases, leaving 14 bases between them. The CDR3 DNA follows: TGTGCCAGCAGCGCGGGACCCGAAGGGGATACGCAGTATTTT. Translated: CASSAGPEGDTQYF.

This clone showed up just once. The chain couples TRBV13 to TRBJ2-2; 9 positions agree with TRBD1. With V trimmed by 1 base and J by 6 bases, 9 bases remained unmatched. Germline V lookup: CDR1 PRHDT, CDR2 FYEKMQ (reference sequence). The CDR3 has 17 amino acids. CDR3: CASSLEILRQGAGELFF. In nucleotides, the CDR3 is TGTGCCAGCAGCTTAGAAATCCTACGACAGGGGGCCGGGGAGCTGTTTTTT.

The chain links TRBV2 to TRBJ2-7; D gene ambiguous. V was pared by 7 bases and J by 6 bases, with 16 bases between. The germline V gene has CDR1 SNHLY and CDR2 FYNNEI. This CDR3 spans 13 amino acids. CDR3 nucleotide sequence: TGTGCCAGCATGAACAGTATAAGAAGCGAGCAGTACTTC. Encoded protein: CASMNSIRSEQYF.